These 19 T cell receptor beta chains were sequenced from one sample in a study of blood T cell repertoires in COVID-19. Sequencing was performed with immunoSEQ multiplex PCR; in TCRdb, only in-frame clones are kept and a portion is missing. The profile shows over 130,000 clones, about 88% of them singletons. Input material: peripheral blood. Receptor source: a human donor in a cohort sampled during active COVID-19.

The CDR3 DNA reads as TGTGCCAGCAGTCCTACTAGCGGGGGGGCCTTGAACAATGAGCAGTTCTTC. As protein: CASSPTSGGALNNEQFF. The gene calls are TRBV6-6 and TRBJ2-1; 13 nucleotides match TRBD2. Losses at the gene ends were 5 bases for V and 5 bases for J; bases not matched to a gene: 9. Germline V lookup: CDR1 MNHNY, CDR2 SVGAGI (reference sequence). The CDR3 has 17 amino acids.

The chain has TRBV6-5 and TRBJ2-7, with D possibly being TRBD2 (5 bases). CDR1 and CDR2 from the germline V gene are MNHEY and SVGAGI. The V gene lost 6 bases and the J gene lost 3 bases, with 9 bases spanning the gap. CDR3 size: 12 residues. CDR3 loop: CASRSGIYEQYF. DNA for the CDR3: TGTGCCAGCAGGTCGGGGATCTACGAGCAGTACTTC.

The V gene is TRBV6-1, the J gene TRBJ1-5; D is possibly TRBD1 (6 bases). The V end lost 1 base, the J end lost 2 bases, and 12 bases lay between the germline ends. The CDR3 totals 16 residues. CDR1 is MNHNS and CDR2 is SASEGT in the germline V gene. The CDR3 region has the DNA TGTGCCAGCAGTGAAGGGGCAGGGGTAGGCAATCAGCCCCAGCATTTT. It translates to CASSEGAGVGNQPQHF.

This chain links TRBV10-3 with TRBJ2-6, with TRBD1 matching 9 bases. Germline V gene data show CDR1 as ENHRY and CDR2 as SYGVKD. The CDR3 extends over 19 amino acids. V dropped 6 bases and J dropped 4; count of bases not matched to a gene: 16. CDR3 nucleotide sequence: TGTGCCATCAGCACTTCTTTTACAGGGGGCGCGGGAGGGGCCAACGTCCTGACTTTC. It translates to CAISTSFTGGAGGANVLTF.

This chain joins TRBV30 and TRBJ1-5; D gene uncertain. Germline lookup yields CDR1 GTSNPN and CDR2 SVGIG (reference sequence). Trimming shortened V by 2 bases and J by 9 bases, and 20 bases separated the two germline ends. The CDR3 is 15 amino acids. The CDR3 is CAWSQNRGSIAPQHF. The CDR3 DNA follows: TGTGCCTGGAGTCAAAATCGAGGGTCGATTGCGCCCCAGCATTTT.

V is TRBV27 and J is TRBJ1-6; a weak D match, TRBD1 (5 bases). CDR3 size: 14 residues. With 8 bases removed from V and 5 bases from J, the gap between germline ends came to 13 bases. Germline V gives CDR1 MNHEY, CDR2 SMNVEV (reference sequence). The CDR3, as DNA: TGTGCCAGCGCGTTACAGGAGAATAATTCACCCCTCCACTTT. This translates into CASALQENNSPLHF.

The chain carries TRBV4-1 and TRBJ1-2; D may be TRBD1 (5 bases). With 1 base removed from V and 8 bases from J, the gap between germline ends came to 17 bases. The CDR3 is made up of 15 amino acids. Germline-derived CDR1 and CDR2 are MGHRA and YSYEKL. CDR3 sequence reads: CASSQGLGQGHGYTF. The CDR3 DNA reads as TGCGCCAGCAGCCAAGGTTTGGGGCAGGGTCACGGCTACACCTTC.

The chain combines TRBV7-6 with TRBJ2-1, with 10 bases fitting TRBD2. V was pared by 4 bases and J by 2 bases, with 5 bases of the junction left unmatched. Germline values: CDR1 SGHVS, CDR2 FNYEAQ. The CDR3 is made up of 16 amino acids. CDR3 loop: CASSWLAGATYNEQFF. CDR3 bases: TGTGCCAGCAGCTGGCTAGCGGGAGCGACCTACAATGAGCAGTTCTTC.

V usage is TRBV19 and J usage is TRBJ1-6, with TRBD1 matching over 9 bases. The germline CDR1 and CDR2 sequences are LNHDA and SQIVND (reference sequence). This CDR3 is built from 16 residues. V lost 7 bases, J lost 0 bases, and 4 bases stayed unmatched. DNA for the CDR3: TGTGCCAGTACCCAGGACAGGGGCTCCTATAATTCACCCCTCCACTTT. It is translated as CASTQDRGSYNSPLHF.

The genes are TRBV6-6 and TRBJ1-5, with a possible D match to TRBD1 (6 bases). CDR3 size: 14 residues. Trimming cost V 2 bases and J 5 bases, with 10 bases left between them. Germline V gives CDR1 MNHNY, CDR2 SVGAGI (reference sequence). Here the CDR3 DNA reads TGTGCCAGCAGTTACATCTCAGGGGATCAGCCCCAGCATTTT. Amino acids: CASSYISGDQPQHF.

The chain couples TRBV6-5 to TRBJ1-2, with D hard to call. CDR3 size: 11 residues. Trimming left V 8 bases short and J 0 bases short, with 4 bases between. Germline V lookup: CDR1 MNHEY, CDR2 SVGAGI. CDR3 region: CASVSNYGYTF. CDR3 nucleotide sequence: TGTGCCAGCGTATCTAACTATGGCTACACCTTC.

This chain links TRBV18 with TRBJ2-5; maybe TRBD1 (6 bases). Germline CDR1 and CDR2: KGHSH and LQKENI. Trimming shortened V by 5 bases and J by 2 bases, and 12 bases separated the two germline ends. The CDR3 length is 14 residues. For the CDR3, the DNA is TGTGCCAGCTCATACGGACAGCTACAAGAGACCCAGTACTTC. Residues: CASSYGQLQETQYF.

This chain connects TRBV5-6 to TRBJ2-6, with 10 nucleotides matching TRBD1. Germline lookup yields CDR1 SGHDT and CDR2 YYEEEE. The CDR3 contains 17 residues. Trimming cost V 5 bases and J 1 base; bases outside gene matches: 6. CDR3 residues: CASRGTGAGSGANVLTF. The CDR3 DNA reads TGTGCCAGCAGGGGGACAGGGGCAGGGTCTGGGGCCAACGTCCTGACTTTC.

The gene calls are TRBV15 and TRBJ1-6; unclear D gene. This CDR3 has 14 amino acids. Trimming stripped 0 bases from V and 7 bases from J, with 7 bases between. From germline, CDR1 is LNHNV and CDR2 YYDKDF (reference sequence). CDR3 region: CATSRDRVNSPLHF. CDR3 nucleotides: TGTGCCACCAGCAGAGATCGGGTAAATTCACCCCTCCACTTT. The full variable domain, completed using reference TRBV15 and TRBJ1-6, is DAMVIQNPRYQVTQFGKPVTLSCSQTLNHNVMYWYQQKSSQAPKLLFHYYDKDFNNEADTPDNFQSRRPNTSFCFLDIRSPGLGDTAMYLCATSRDRVNSPLHFGNGTRLTVT.

This chain uses TRBV2 with TRBJ1-1, with D tentatively TRBD1 (5 bases). The CDR3 sequence is 14 residues long. The germline V gene encodes CDR1 SNHLY and CDR2 FYNNEI. V gave up 0 bases and J gave up 4 bases, with 9 bases separating them. CDR3 in DNA: TGTGCCAGCAGTGAAGCGGGGGGGATCACTGAAGCTTTCTTT. Amino acids: CASSEAGGITEAFF.

V usage is TRBV3-1 (or the pseudogene TRBV3-2) and J usage is TRBJ2-5; 9 bases match TRBD1. CDR1 LGHDT and CDR2 YNNKEL come from the germline V gene (reference sequence). This CDR3 spans 17 amino acids. Germline trimming cut 3 bases from V and 2 bases from J; bases unmatched to any gene: 10. The CDR3 protein is CASSQIGGTGSQETQYF. As DNA, the CDR3 is TGTGCCAGCAGCCAGATCGGGGGGACAGGGTCACAAGAGACCCAGTACTTC.

In this sample, this clone turned up once. This chain uses TRBV2 with TRBJ1-6; 7 bases line up with TRBD1. The CDR3 totals 14 residues. J was trimmed by 7 bases and V by 4 bases; bases with no gene match: 4. Germline CDR1 reads SNHLY; CDR2 reads FYNNEI. The DNA of the CDR3 is TGTGCCAGCAGTGCGGGACAGTGGAATTCACCCCTCCACTTT. Translation: CASSAGQWNSPLHF.

The chain recombines TRBV5-5 with TRBJ2-5, with D unresolved. Trimming stripped 0 bases from V and 5 bases from J, with 11 bases between. Germline loops: CDR1 SGHKS, CDR2 YYEKEE (reference sequence). The CDR3 extends over 14 amino acids. For the CDR3, the DNA is TGTGCCAGCAGCTTGGGGTACCCTGGCGAGACCCAGTACTTC. Translating gives CASSLGYPGETQYF.

The sample holds one count of this clone. This chain links TRBV6-2 or TRBV6-3 with TRBJ2-7; D unclear. The CDR3 is 15 residues long. The V and J ends lost 0 bases and 3 bases respectively, with 12 bases between them. Germline CDR1 reads MNHEY; CDR2 reads SVGEGT. The CDR3 DNA follows: TGTGCCAGCAGTTACTCTCGTGACTGGAACTACGAGCAGTACTTC. This codes for CASSYSRDWNYEQYF.